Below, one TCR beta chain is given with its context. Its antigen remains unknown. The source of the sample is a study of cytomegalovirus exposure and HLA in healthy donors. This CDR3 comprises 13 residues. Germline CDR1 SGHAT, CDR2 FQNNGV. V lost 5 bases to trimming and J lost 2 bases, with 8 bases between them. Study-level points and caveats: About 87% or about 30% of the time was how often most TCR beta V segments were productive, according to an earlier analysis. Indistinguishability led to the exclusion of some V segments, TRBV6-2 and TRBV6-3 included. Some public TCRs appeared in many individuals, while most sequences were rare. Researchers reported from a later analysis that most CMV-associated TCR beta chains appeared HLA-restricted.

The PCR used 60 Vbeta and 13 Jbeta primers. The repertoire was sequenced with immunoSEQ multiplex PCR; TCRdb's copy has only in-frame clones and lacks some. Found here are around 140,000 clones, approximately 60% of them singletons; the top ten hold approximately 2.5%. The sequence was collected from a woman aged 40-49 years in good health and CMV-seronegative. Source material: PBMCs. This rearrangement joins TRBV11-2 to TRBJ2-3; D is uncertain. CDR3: CASSPQHTDTQYF. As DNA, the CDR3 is TGTGCCAGCAGCCCCCAACACACAGATACGCAGTATTTT.